This T cell receptor beta chain was sequenced in a study of Ad26.COV2.S vaccination and SARS-CoV-2 variants. About the study: Vaccine-arm donor from the placebo-controlled COV1001 Ad26.COV2.S trial. Intramuscular Ad26.COV2.S doses were given once or twice, 56 days apart. Study-wide findings and caveats: Following vaccination, spike-specific CD8+ and CD4+ T cell responses reportedly exhibited substantial breadth.

Germline V gene sequence: CDR1 SGHDT, CDR2 YYEEEE. With 3 bases clipped from V and 10 bases from J, the junction kept 2 bases outside the gene matches. This CDR3 comprises 13 residues. On this clone: Its antigen remains unknown.

Using immunoSEQ multiplex PCR, the repertoire was profiled, and TCRdb retains in-frame clones only, with some absent. The data contain roughly 420,000 clones, 85% to 90% of them singletons. Indicated treatment: some 20 received Ad26.COV2.S at low or high dose, single or two shots; about 5 received placebo; per-sample allocation not given. After the first vaccine or placebo injection, samples were drawn on day 63. This specimen was peripheral blood, taken in a trial of Ad26.COV2.S vaccine versus placebo. The chain is built from TRBV5-6 and TRBJ1-6; 9 bases are a match to TRBD1. The TCR was taken from a person aged 18-65 years who received the Ad26.COV2.S COVID-19 vaccine or a placebo. CDR3 coding DNA: TGTGCCAGCAGCTCGACAGGGGGGTCACCCCTCCACTTT. Protein product: CASSSTGGSPLHF.